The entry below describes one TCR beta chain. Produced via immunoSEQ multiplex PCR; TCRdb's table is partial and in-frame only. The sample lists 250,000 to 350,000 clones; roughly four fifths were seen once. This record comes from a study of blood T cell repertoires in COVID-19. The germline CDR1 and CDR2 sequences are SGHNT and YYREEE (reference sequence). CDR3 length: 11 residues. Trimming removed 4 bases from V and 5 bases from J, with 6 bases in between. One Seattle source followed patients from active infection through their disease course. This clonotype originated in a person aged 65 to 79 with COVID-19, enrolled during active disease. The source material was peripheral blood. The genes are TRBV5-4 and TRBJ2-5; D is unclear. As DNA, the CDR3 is TGTGCCAGCAGCACCCAGGAGACCCAGTACTTC. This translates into CASSTQETQYF.